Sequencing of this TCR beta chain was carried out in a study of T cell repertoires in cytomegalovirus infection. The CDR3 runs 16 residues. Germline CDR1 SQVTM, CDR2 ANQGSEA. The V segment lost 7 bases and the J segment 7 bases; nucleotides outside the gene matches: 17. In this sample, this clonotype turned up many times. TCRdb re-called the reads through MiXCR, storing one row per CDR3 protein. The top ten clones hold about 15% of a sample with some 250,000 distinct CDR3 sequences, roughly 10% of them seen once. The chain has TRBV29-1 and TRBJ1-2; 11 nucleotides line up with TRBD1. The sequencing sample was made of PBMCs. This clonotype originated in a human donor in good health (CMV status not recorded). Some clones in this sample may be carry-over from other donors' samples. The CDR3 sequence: CSGSYGQGASTGGYTF. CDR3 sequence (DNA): TGCAGCGGGTCATACGGACAGGGGGCCTCTACTGGTGGCTACACCTTC. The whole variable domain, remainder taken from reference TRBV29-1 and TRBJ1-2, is SAVISQKPSRDICQRGTSLTIQCQVDSQVTMMFWYRQQPGQSLTLIATANQGSEATYESGFVIDKFPISRPNLTFSTLTVSNMSPEDSSIYLCSGSYGQGASTGGYTFGSGTRLTVV.